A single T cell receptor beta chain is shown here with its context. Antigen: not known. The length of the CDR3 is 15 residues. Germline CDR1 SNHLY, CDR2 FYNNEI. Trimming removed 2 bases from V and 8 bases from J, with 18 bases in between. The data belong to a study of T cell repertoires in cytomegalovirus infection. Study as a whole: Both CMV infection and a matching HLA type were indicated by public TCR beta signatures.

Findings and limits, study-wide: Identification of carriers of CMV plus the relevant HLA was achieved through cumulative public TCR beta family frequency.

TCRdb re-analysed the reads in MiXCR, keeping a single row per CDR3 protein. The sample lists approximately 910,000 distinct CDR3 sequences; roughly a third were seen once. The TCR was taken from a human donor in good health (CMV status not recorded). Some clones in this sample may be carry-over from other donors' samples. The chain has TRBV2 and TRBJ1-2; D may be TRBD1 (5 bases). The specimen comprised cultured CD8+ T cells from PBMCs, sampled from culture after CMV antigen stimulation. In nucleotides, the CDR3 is TGTGCCAGCAGTGAAATACGACAGTTCCTTCGGGGCTACACCTTC. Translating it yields CASSEIRQFLRGYTF.